This TCR beta chain was documented in a study of OX40 agonist ivuxolimab in advanced cancers. The CDR3 totals 13 residues. V was cut by 6 bases and J by 7 bases, with 12 bases left in between. Germline CDR1 MNHEY, CDR2 SMNVEV (reference sequence). Sequencing was performed with immunoSEQ multiplex PCR; in TCRdb, only in-frame clones are kept and a portion is missing. The data hold roughly 68,000 clones, with roughly 87% observed a single time. The sequence came from an adult with an advanced solid tumor such as melanoma, head and neck, liver or kidney cancer. Sequencing used CD4+ or CD8+ T cells sorted from blood, obtained in a trial of the OX40 agonist ivuxolimab. V and J are TRBV27 and TRBJ2-2; D may be TRBD1 or TRBD2 (6 bases each). CDR3 in amino acids: CASRPEGGGELFF. The CDR3 nucleotides read TGTGCCAGCAGACCAGAGGGGGGCGGGGAGCTGTTTTTT.